This TCR beta chain was recorded in a study of cytomegalovirus exposure and HLA in healthy donors listed by TCRdb under 2017. Context from the whole study: An earlier analysis of approximately 640 of the donors reported more than 250 Gb of sequence data and more than 90 million unique TCR beta sequences from 150 million to 200 million T cells. Roughly 300 gigabases of sequencing data and approximately 84 million unique TCR sequences were included in an early release covering around 600 HLA-typed donors. Of the 398 genotyped donors, approximately 83% fell in the genetic ancestry cluster associated with self-reported Caucasian donors. The study aimed to test whether cataloging public T cell receptors could reveal signatures of past pathogen exposure. Using immunosequencing, the study profiled T cell repertoires from 500 to 800 subjects and related those repertoires to cytomegalovirus serostatus. Besides the first cohort of approximately 710 subjects, a separate validation cohort made up of 120 or so different subjects was used. To predict cytomegalovirus infection status, the study brought together high-throughput TCR immunosequencing, statistical association of individual TCRs with disease status, and machine learning. A later analysis re-examined previously published TCR beta repertoires from about 670 donors and added high-resolution HLA genotyping to investigate patterns of TCR occurrence. Rather than drawing on any new phenotypic data, the later analysis identified candidate immune exposures from TCR beta sequences and the way those sequences occurred across donors. An earlier analysis of roughly 580 of the donors used high-throughput TCR beta sequencing to judge whether each TCR beta V gene segment behaved as functional or pseudogenic. Donor age, sex, ethnicity and CMV serostatus were collected together with the repertoire data. A later genetic analysis used genome-wide SNP genotypes for about three fifths of the 666 donors, treating that subset as a discovery cohort. Every repertoire in the discovery cohort had been generated on one and the same sequencing platform. HLA typing included class I and class II loci at four-digit resolution. The number of typed donors differed by locus: roughly 629-630 for A, B, C, DRB1 and DQB1; approximately 520 for DQA1; around 580 for DPA1; and some 450 for DPB1. Because of strong linkage in the cohort, a handful of DR-DQ haplotypes were treated as single units for association and clustering. Among 398 genotyped donors of the cohort, an average of about 240,000 unique TCR beta nucleotide sequences was sequenced per donor, of which 15% to 20% were non-productive. The paper as a whole reports these results and caveats: The presence/absence analyses assumed that sequencing depth was roughly uniform across donors, and that assumption may not be true. A later genetic analysis reported fewer N-insertions in productive TCRs among donors in an Asian-associated ancestry cluster than the roughly 700-donor mean. The classifier was reported to diagnose cytomegalovirus status with high specificity and sensitivity in both the original cohort and the validation cohort. A later analysis found that HLA-associated TCR beta chains were more clonally expanded and had lower generation probabilities than equally common non-associated chains. Most CMV-associated TCR beta chains appeared to be HLA-restricted in a later analysis, and the HLA associations seemed to be driven largely by CMV exposure. Because some donors lacked HLA typing at each locus, the association tests relied only on the typed subset. A further reported finding was that TCR beta sequences accurately predicted the HLA-A and HLA-B alleles for most subjects in the first cohort. A later analysis reported that several top co-occurrence clusters appeared linked to parvovirus B19, influenza, CMV and Epstein-Barr virus. It was suggested by the authors that the approach could potentially be generalized to other disease states and immunological phenotypes. In the study, 150 to 200 TCR beta chains were listed as associated with cytomegalovirus. For the cohort, immune exposure information was limited to CMV serostatus. A cluster of highly shared sequence variants was judged likely to represent a technical artifact of the sequencing pipeline. Strong co-occurrence of HLA alleles, especially DR and DQ, made assigning TCR associations to individual alleles difficult. In this cohort, only TCR beta chains were sequenced, and detectable features were limited by the absence of alpha or paired-chain data. Linkage disequilibrium might explain the correlated functional status among segregating V segments, but an unknown experimental factor could not be ruled out. At a false discovery rate of 0.05, a later analysis linked approximately 18,000 TCR beta sequences to specific HLA alleles. In an earlier analysis of roughly 500 of the donors, most TCR beta V segments appeared in productive rearrangements about 87% or about 30% of the time, broadly matching IMGT annotations. In vitro tests confirmed that a few of the cytomegalovirus-associated TCR beta chains recognize cytomegalovirus antigens. Across donors, most TCR sequences were observed very rarely, whereas some public TCRs were present in many individuals. Because counts were too low, some 17 rarely observed V segments, including chromosome 9 orphons, were excluded from the earlier analysis of several hundred of the donors. In a later analysis, TCR association rates were found to vary across HLA loci, with the most associated TCRs seen for DRB1 alleles and the fewest for HLA-C alleles. In a later genetic analysis, a missense DCLRE1C variant was associated with V-gene and J-gene trimming of TCR beta chains, and the association was replicated in an independent cohort.

Library construction relied on the immunoSEQ multiplex PCR assay. A mixture of 60 forward primers for TCR Vbeta segments and 13 reverse primers for TCR Jbeta segments was used in the multiplex PCR. The CDR3 region of rearranged TCR beta genes was amplified from genomic DNA with a multiplex PCR assay. The Illumina HiSeq System was used to sequence the amplified TCR beta libraries as 87-base-pair reads. The study's processing was this. A later analysis counted 75 million to 100 million unique TCR beta chains across the 640 or so repertoires, and approximately 11 million of these chains were shared by at least two donors. Raw reads were error-corrected and collapsed into unique sequences by a nearest-neighbor algorithm in which closely related sequences were merged to remove PCR and sequencing errors. Alignment of CDR3 sequences to IMGT reference sequences was used to assign V, D and J gene segments. For a sequence to be retained, at least a six-nucleotide match to both a V gene segment and a J gene segment was required. Rearrangements were called productive when the CDR3 lacked stop codons and stayed in frame with V and J; all others were non-productive. Following IMGT convention, CDR3 was defined as the stretch from the second conserved V-encoded cysteine up to the conserved J-encoded phenylalanine. In an earlier analysis of some 550 of the donors, sequences lacking an unambiguous match to a single V gene segment were excluded. An earlier analysis of some 610 of the donors called V segments functional above 56.7% productive rearrangements and segregating when the between-donor standard deviation exceeded 5%. A statistical classification framework was built for diagnosing cytomegalovirus status from the catalog of TCR beta chain sequences. V and J gene assignment, in a later analysis, came from comparing TCR nucleotide sequences with IMGT/GENE-DB human TR gene sequences. The TCRdist pipeline was used in a later analysis to assign CDR3 sequences and most-parsimonious VDJ recombination scenarios. In a later analysis, each TCR beta chain was defined by its CDR3 amino acid sequence together with its V-gene family, and reads lacking a unique V-gene family were excluded. A later analysis removed several hundred highly shared, low-generation-probability nucleotide sequences to deal with suspected cross-contamination and a sequencing artifact. For each public chain, a later analysis derived a clonal expansion index from normalized ranks of inferred template counts within each repertoire. A later analysis computed generation probabilities with a VDJ recombination model fitted to out-of-frame rearrangements, and checked the results against IGoR. Hypergeometric tests were used in a later analysis to score TCR-TCR, TCR-HLA and TCR-CMV co-occurrence, with a repertoire-size bias correction applied to the TCR pairs. False discovery rates were estimated in a later analysis by permuting HLA or CMV assignments 20 times. In a later analysis, co-occurring TCRs were grouped with DBSCAN, and TCRdist sequence similarity was added when clustering was performed within HLA-allele-positive subsets. For co-occurrence clustering, repertoires with fewer than 30,000 or more than 120,000 public chains were excluded, along with about five repertoires with anomalous nucleotide sharing. Here the immuneACCESS table is served through TCRdb, limited to in-frame sequences with V and J called. Missing clones are a known gap in these copies; in checked studies unresolved V genes cover under half, and the rest lacks a known reason. That table is the source of V, J and clone size, and D and trimming were worked out from the DNA. This sample lists 150,000 or so clones; around three quarters were detected once. Together, the top ten hold about 3.4% of the sample.

About this clone itself: This clone's antigen is unknown. No base qualities exist here, and no much larger clone lies one base off it.

In total, roughly 670 healthy bone marrow donors made up the cohort. At the time of sampling, all cohort members were nominally healthy, though unrecorded immune exposures were likely present. The donor was CMV seronegative and was included in the group of over 300 seronegative cohort members. A peripheral blood sample was provided by each donor, and peripheral blood mononuclear cells were used for TCR beta sequencing. Genomic DNA was extracted from the blood cell samples with the Qiagen DNeasy Blood Extraction Kit. The sequence came from a male donor in good health and CMV-seronegative. The sequencing sample was made of PBMCs.

The DNA is TGCGCCAGCAGCTTGAGCCTAGCTGGGGCAGATACGCAGTATTTT. It codes for CASSLSLAGADTQYF. The chain couples TRBV5-1 to TRBJ2-3; the D gene is perhaps TRBD2, from 5 matching bases. The CDR3, cysteine through phenylalanine, is 15 amino acids long. CDR3 DNA is the only sequence kept; it has 45 bases, read in frame from the first base. V drops 1 base and J drops 4 bases, leaving 13 bases in between. Based on the germline V gene, the CDR1 and CDR2 sequences are SGHRS and YFSETQ. Supplemented by the reference TRBV5-1 and TRBJ2-3 proteins around the CDR3, the complete variable domain is KAGVTQTPRYLIKTRGQQVTLSCSPISGHRSVSWYQQTPGQGLQFLFEYFSETQRNKGNFPGRFSGRQFSNSRSEMNVSTLELGDSALYLCASSLSLAGADTQYFGPGTRLTVL.